This T cell receptor (beta chain) was recovered during a study of T cell repertoires in cytomegalovirus infection. Study in general: Public signatures in TCR beta pointed to CMV infection and matching HLA type. The study, taken as a whole, reports: Cumulative public TCR beta family frequency identified carriers of CMV plus the relevant HLA. HLA-C-restricted CMV-specific TCR beta clonotypes prevailed in the ex vivo response.

Using its own MiXCR run on the reads, TCRdb lists one record per CDR3 protein. This table holds 290,000 or so distinct CDR3 sequences, about a quarter found once. J was trimmed by 5 bases and V by 5 bases; bases with no gene match: 7. This CDR3 has 14 residues. CDR1 and CDR2 (germline): SGHTA, FQGTGA. This clonotype was seen only once. Its antigen is still unknown. Sequencing was performed on PBMCs. The rearrangement joins TRBV7-3 to TRBJ2-5; 8 positions agree with TRBD1. The clonotype was recovered from a human donor in good health (CMV status not recorded). Some clones in this sample may be carry-over from other donors' samples. The CDR3 loop is CASSTAQGAETQYF. The CDR3 nucleotides are TGTGCCAGCAGCACCGCGCAGGGGGCCGAGACCCAGTACTTC. Filled out from reference TRBV7-3 and TRBJ2-5, the complete variable domain reads GAGVSQTPSNKVTEKGKYVELRCDPISGHTALYWYRQSLGQGPEFLIYFQGTGAADDSGLPNDRFFAVRPEGSVSTLKIQRTERGDSAVYLCASSTAQGAETQYFGPGTRLLVL.